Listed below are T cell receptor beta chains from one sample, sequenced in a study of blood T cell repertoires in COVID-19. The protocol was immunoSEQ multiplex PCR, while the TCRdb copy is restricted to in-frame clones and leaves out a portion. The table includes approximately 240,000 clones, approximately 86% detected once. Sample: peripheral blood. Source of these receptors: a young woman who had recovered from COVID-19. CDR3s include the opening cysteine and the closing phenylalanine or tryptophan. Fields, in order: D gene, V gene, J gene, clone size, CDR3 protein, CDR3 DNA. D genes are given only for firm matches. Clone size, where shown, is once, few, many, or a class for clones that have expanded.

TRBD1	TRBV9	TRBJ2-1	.	CASSVTGTGDPRAYNEQFF	TGTGCCAGCAGCGTAACCGGGACAGGGGACCCTCGGGCCTACAATGAGCAGTTCTTC
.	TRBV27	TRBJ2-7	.	CASGLNSGYEQYF	TGTGCCAGCGGACTCAACTCCGGGTACGAGCAGTACTTC
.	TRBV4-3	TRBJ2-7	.	CASSQAVSFYEQYF	TGCGCCAGCAGCCAAGCTGTCAGTTTCTACGAGCAGTACTTC
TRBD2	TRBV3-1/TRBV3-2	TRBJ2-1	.	CASSPWAGVTYNEQFF	TGTGCCAGCAGTCCCTGGGCGGGGGTGACCTACAATGAGCAGTTCTTC
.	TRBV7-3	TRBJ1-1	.	CASSSQWSTEAFF	TGTGCCAGCAGCTCACAATGGAGCACTGAAGCTTTCTTT
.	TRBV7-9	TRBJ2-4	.	CASSSTPPGVSTIDIQYF	TGTGCCAGCAGCTCGACTCCCCCAGGGGTCTCGACTATAGACATTCAGTACTTC
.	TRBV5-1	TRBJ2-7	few	CASRTLPGAYEQYF	TGCGCCAGCCGTACGCTCCCAGGGGCCTACGAGCAGTACTTC
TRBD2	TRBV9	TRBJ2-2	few	CASTPGTSRVTGELFF	TGTGCCAGCACCCCAGGGACTAGCCGGGTCACCGGGGAGCTGTTTTTT
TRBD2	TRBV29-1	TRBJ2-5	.	CSAPTTSGRAGTQYF	TGCAGCGCCCCGACCACTAGCGGTCGGGCGGGGACCCAGTACTTC
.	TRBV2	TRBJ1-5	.	CASRANQPQHF	TGTGCCAGCAGAGCCAATCAGCCCCAGCATTTT
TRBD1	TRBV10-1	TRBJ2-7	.	CASSDTKGAQYF	TGCGCCAGCAGTGATACTAAGGGGGCGCAGTACTTC
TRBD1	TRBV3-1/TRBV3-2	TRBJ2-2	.	CASSQVPSNRGTGELFF	TGTGCCAGCAGCCAGGTTCCCTCAAACAGGGGCACCGGGGAGCTGTTTTTT
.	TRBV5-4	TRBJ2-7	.	CASSITSSGVEQYF	TGTGCCAGCAGCATTACGTCCTCGGGGGTCGAGCAGTACTTC
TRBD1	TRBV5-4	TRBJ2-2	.	CASRGTGEDGELFF	TGTGCCAGCAGGGGGACAGGGGAAGACGGGGAGCTGTTTTTT